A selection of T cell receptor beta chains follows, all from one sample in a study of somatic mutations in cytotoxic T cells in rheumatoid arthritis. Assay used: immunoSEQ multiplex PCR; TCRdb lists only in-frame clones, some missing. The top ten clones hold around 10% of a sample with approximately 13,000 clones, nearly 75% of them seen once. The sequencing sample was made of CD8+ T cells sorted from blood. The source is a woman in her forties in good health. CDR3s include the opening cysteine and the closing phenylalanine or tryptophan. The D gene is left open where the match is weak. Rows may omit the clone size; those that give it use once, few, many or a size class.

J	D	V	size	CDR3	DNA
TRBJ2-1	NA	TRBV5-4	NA	CASSLGVGGENEQFF	TGTGCCAGCAGCCTGGGGGTGGGCGGGGAGAATGAGCAGTTCTTC
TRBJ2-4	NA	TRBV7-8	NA	CASSLVTGSYAKNIQYF	TGTGCCAGCAGCTTAGTGACAGGCTCATACGCCAAAAACATTCAGTACTTC
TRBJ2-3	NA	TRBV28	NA	CASRISSGYTQYF	TGTGCCAGCAGAATAAGTAGCGGATATACGCAGTATTTT
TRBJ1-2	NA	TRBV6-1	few	CASSDPSGGLNYGYTF	TGTGCCAGCAGTGACCCATCGGGGGGCCTTAACTATGGCTACACCTTC
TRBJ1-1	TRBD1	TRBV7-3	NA	CAGSFGATGVNTEAFF	TGTGCCGGCAGCTTCGGCGCTACAGGGGTGAACACTGAAGCTTTCTTT
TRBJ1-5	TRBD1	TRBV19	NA	CASSSDRGAGDQPQHF	TGTGCCAGTAGTAGTGACAGGGGCGCGGGGGATCAGCCCCAGCATTTT
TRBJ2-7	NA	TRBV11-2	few	CASSLVGGHEQYF	TGTGCCAGCAGCTTAGTGGGGGGTCACGAGCAGTACTTC
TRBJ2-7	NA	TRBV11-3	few	CASSLRSGWVGEQYF	TGTGCCAGCAGCTTACGTTCCGGGTGGGTCGGCGAGCAGTACTTC
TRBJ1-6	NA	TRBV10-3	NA	CAISEGQRNSPLHF	TGTGCCATCAGTGAAGGACAGAGGAATTCACCCCTCCACTTT
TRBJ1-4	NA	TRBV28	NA	CASSFIKPVDRGSEKLFF	TGTGCCAGCAGTTTTATAAAGCCGGTCGATCGGGGTAGTGAAAAACTGTTTTTT
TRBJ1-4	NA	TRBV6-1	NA	CASKVGDAVNEKLFF	TGTGCCAGCAAGGTGGGGGACGCAGTTAATGAAAAACTGTTTTTT
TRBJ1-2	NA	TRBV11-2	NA	CASSLATGPYGYTF	TGTGCCAGCAGCTTAGCAACAGGGCCCTATGGCTACACCTTC
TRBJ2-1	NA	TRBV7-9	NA	CASSLQGSSYNEQFF	TGTGCCAGCAGCTTACAGGGTAGCTCCTACAATGAGCAGTTCTTC
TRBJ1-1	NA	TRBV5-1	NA	CASTLGGNTEAFF	TGCGCCAGCACCTTAGGAGGTAACACTGAAGCTTTCTTT
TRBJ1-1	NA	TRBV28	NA	CANSPISTAEAFF	TGTGCCAACAGCCCCATATCGACAGCCGAAGCTTTCTTT
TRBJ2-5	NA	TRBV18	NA	CASSPRDSLETQYF	TGTGCCAGCTCACCACGAGACAGCTTAGAGACCCAGTACTTC
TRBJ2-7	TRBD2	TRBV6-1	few	CASSVLAGFSEQYF	TGTGCCAGCAGTGTACTAGCGGGATTCAGCGAGCAGTACTTC
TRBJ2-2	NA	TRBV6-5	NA	CASSQTGELFF	TGTGCCAGCAGCCAAACCGGGGAGCTGTTTTTT
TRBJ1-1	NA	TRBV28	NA	CASSHSHQNTEAFF	TGTGCCAGCAGTCACTCACACCAGAACACTGAAGCTTTCTTT
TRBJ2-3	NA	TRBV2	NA	CASSWGGPSDTQYF	TGTGCCAGCAGTTGGGGCGGACCTTCAGATACGCAGTATTTT
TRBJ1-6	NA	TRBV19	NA	CASSITDSINSPLHF	TGTGCCAGTAGTATTACAGATTCGATAAATTCACCCCTCCACTTT
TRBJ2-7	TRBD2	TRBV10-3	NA	CATRTSGRREQYF	TGTGCCACCCGGACTAGCGGGCGTAGAGAGCAGTACTTC
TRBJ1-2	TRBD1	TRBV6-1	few	CASSGGTGGADGYTF	TGTGCCAGCAGTGGAGGGACAGGGGGCGCCGATGGCTACACCTTC
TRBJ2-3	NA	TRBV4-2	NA	CASSQESRSTDTQYF	TGTGCCAGCAGCCAAGAAAGTCGGTCCACAGATACGCAGTATTTT
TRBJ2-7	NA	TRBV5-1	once	CARYRDFYF	TGCGCCAGGTATCGGGACTTCTACTTC
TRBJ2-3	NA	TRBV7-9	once	CASSLDPRRFSTDTQYF	TGTGCCAGCAGCTTAGACCCACGTCGCTTTAGCACAGATACGCAGTATTTT
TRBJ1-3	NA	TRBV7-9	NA	CASSPPGSAIYF	TGTGCCAGCAGCCCCCCGGGGAGCGCCATATATTTT
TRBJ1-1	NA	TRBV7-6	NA	CASSLWGGRDTEAFF	TGTGCCAGCAGCCTTTGGGGGGGGCGCGACACTGAAGCTTTCTTT
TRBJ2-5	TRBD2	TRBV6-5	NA	CASSPHSGSLETQYF	TGTGCCAGCAGTCCCCACAGCGGGAGTCTTGAGACCCAGTACTTC
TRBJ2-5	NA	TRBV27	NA	CASRPQGVPETQYF	TGTGCCAGCAGACCACAGGGAGTCCCGGAGACCCAGTACTTC
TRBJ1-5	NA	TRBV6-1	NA	CASSADNLSNQPQHF	TGTGCCAGCAGCGCGGACAATCTCAGCAATCAGCCCCAGCATTTT
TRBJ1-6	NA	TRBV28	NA	CASRILGGAQNSPLHF	TGTGCCAGCAGAATATTGGGGGGGGCGCAAAATTCACCCCTCCACTTT
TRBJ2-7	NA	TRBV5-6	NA	CASSLGRADYEQYF	TGTGCCAGCAGCTTGGGACGGGCGGACTACGAGCAGTACTTC
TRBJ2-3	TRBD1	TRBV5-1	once	CASSLAGQGFYF	TGCGCCAGCAGCTTGGCTGGACAGGGCTTTTATTTT
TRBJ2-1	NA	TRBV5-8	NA	CASSFYGTGGEQFF	TGTGCCAGCAGCTTTTACGGGACCGGGGGTGAGCAGTTCTTC
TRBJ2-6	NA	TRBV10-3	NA	CAISAGTPGANVLTF	TGTGCCATCAGTGCTGGGACCCCCGGGGCCAACGTCCTGACTTTC
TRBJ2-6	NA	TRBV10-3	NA	CAISAGSGANVLTF	TGTGCCATCAGTGCAGGCTCCGGGGCCAACGTCCTGACTTTC
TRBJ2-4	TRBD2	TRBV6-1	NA	CASTGGDIQYF	TGTGCCAGCACGGGGGGGGACATTCAGTACTTC
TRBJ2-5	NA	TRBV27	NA	CASSPSLGQNTQYF	TGTGCCAGCAGCCCAAGTTTGGGACAAAACACCCAGTACTTC
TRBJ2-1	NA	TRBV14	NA	CASSQDWGAYNEQFF	TGTGCCAGCAGCCAAGATTGGGGGGCCTACAATGAGCAGTTCTTC
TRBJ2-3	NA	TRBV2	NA	CASRNYPSALTDTQYF	TGTGCCAGCAGGAACTACCCTAGCGCCCTCACAGATACGCAGTATTTT
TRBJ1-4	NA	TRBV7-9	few	CASSLWREKLFF	TGTGCCAGCAGCTTATGGAGGGAAAAACTGTTTTTT
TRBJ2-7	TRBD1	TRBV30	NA	CAWSAGQGIYEQYF	TGTGCCTGGAGTGCAGGACAGGGGATCTACGAGCAGTACTTC
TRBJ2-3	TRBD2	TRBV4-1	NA	CASTMGSGGASDTQYF	TGCGCCAGCACTATGGGGAGCGGGGGGGCATCAGATACGCAGTATTTT
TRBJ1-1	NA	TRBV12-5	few	CASGLGTGTEAFF	TGTGCTAGTGGTTTGGGTACCGGGACTGAAGCTTTCTTT
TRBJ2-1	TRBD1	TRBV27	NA	CASSRQGLGNEQFF	TGTGCCAGCAGCCGACAGGGGTTGGGGAATGAGCAGTTCTTC
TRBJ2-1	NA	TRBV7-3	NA	CASSLRQGIYNEQFF	TGTGCCAGCAGCTTACGGCAGGGGATCTACAATGAGCAGTTCTTC
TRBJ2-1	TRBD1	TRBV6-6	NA	CASSQNRGVYNEQFF	TGTGCCAGCAGTCAAAACAGGGGGGTGTACAATGAGCAGTTCTTC
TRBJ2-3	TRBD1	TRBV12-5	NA	CASGLEGASDTQYF	TGTGCTAGTGGTTTGGAGGGGGCATCAGATACGCAGTATTTT
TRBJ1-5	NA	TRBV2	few	CASRDYNQPQHF	TGTGCCAGCAGGGATTACAATCAGCCCCAGCATTTT
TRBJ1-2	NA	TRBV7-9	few	CASSLGNREADGYTF	TGTGCCAGCAGCTTAGGAAACAGGGAAGCGGATGGCTACACCTTC
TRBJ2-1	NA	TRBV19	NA	CASSIALRIYNEQFF	TGTGCCAGTAGTATAGCCCTGAGGATATACAATGAGCAGTTCTTC
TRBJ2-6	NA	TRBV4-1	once	CASSQDNAGANVLTF	TGCGCCAGCAGCCAAGATAATGCTGGGGCCAACGTCCTGACTTTC
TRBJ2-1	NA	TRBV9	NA	CASSPSITTTYNEQFF	TGTGCCAGCAGCCCAAGTATTACTACTACCTACAATGAGCAGTTCTTC
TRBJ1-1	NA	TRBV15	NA	CATSRDIVEDTEAFF	TGTGCCACCAGCAGAGATATAGTCGAGGACACTGAAGCTTTCTTT
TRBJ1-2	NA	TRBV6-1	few	CASSEALNYGYTF	TGTGCCAGCAGTGAAGCGCTGAACTATGGCTACACCTTC
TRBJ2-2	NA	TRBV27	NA	CASSPAQNTGELFF	TGTGCCAGCAGCCCGGCCCAGAACACCGGGGAGCTGTTTTTT
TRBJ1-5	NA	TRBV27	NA	CASTPWLGAGQPQHF	TGTGCCAGCACCCCCTGGTTGGGGGCAGGACAGCCCCAGCATTTT
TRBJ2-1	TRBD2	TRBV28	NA	CASKRGGPYNEQFF	TGTGCCAGCAAGCGGGGGGGCCCCTACAATGAGCAGTTCTTC